These 29 T cell receptor beta chains were all obtained from the same sample, sequenced in a study of shared clonotypes between healthy human individuals. Sequenced by immunoSEQ multiplex PCR; TCRdb stores in-frame clones only, minus some. The sample has some 2,500,000 clones; about nine tenths are singletons. What was sequenced was naive CD4+ T cells from PBMCs. Subset in this sample: CD45RA+ positively selected. Source of these receptors: a man between 18 and 35 years old in good health. Some clones in this sample may be carry-over from other donors' samples.

J is TRBJ2-4 and V is TRBV25-1, with 7 bases that match TRBD1. V shed 5 bases, J shed 9 bases, and the junction held 16 bases outside the gene matches. The V gene's germline CDR1 is MGHDK and CDR2 SYGVNS. CDR3 size: 16 residues. The CDR3 is CASSSNRGGRNGIQYF. DNA of the CDR3: TGTGCCAGCAGTAGTAACAGGGGTGGGCGAAACGGCATTCAGTACTTC.

The V and J genes are TRBV2 and TRBJ2-5; 7 nucleotides match TRBD1. The trim removed 5 bases at V and 1 base at J, leaving 7 bases unmatched. CDR3 length: 15 residues. Germline values: CDR1 SNHLY, CDR2 FYNNEI. The CDR3 reads CASSRTGRLQETQYF. The CDR3 region has the DNA TGTGCCAGCAGTCGGACAGGACGCCTCCAAGAGACCCAGTACTTC.

The chain has TRBV7-9 and TRBJ1-1, with 7 bases matching TRBD1. The J segment lost 9 bases and the V segment lost 1 base, leaving 11 bases of the junction unmatched. This CDR3 is built from 15 residues. The germline gives CDR1 SEHNR, CDR2 FQNEAQ (reference sequence). In nucleotides, the CDR3 is TGTGCCAGCAGCTTAGGGCTGGCAGGGGGAGGGAAAGCTTTCTTT. This translates into CASSLGLAGGGKAFF. Full variable domain (remainder filled in from reference TRBV7-9 and TRBJ1-1): DTGVSQNPRHKITKRGQNVTFRCDPISEHNRLYWYRQTLGQGPEFLTYFQNEAQLEKSRLLSDRFSAERPKGSFSTLEIQRTEQGDSAMYLCASSLGLAGGGKAFFGQGTRLTVV.

The CDR3 nucleotides are TGCGCCAGCAGCTTGGCCTCAGAGGGCTACACCTTC. Its translation: CASSLASEGYTF. The gene calls are TRBV5-1 and TRBJ1-2; D gene ambiguous. Germline V gene data show CDR1 as SGHRS and CDR2 as YFSETQ. CDR3 length equals 12 residues. V lost 0 bases and J 8 bases, leaving 8 bases between the germline ends.

The chain combines TRBV30 with TRBJ2-2, with TRBD1 matching 10 bases. This CDR3 is 16 amino acids long. The ends lost 1 base at V and 0 bases at J; junction bases unmatched: 2. The germline V gene has CDR1 GTSNPN and CDR2 SVGIG (reference sequence). The CDR3 region has the DNA TGTGCCTGGAGTGGGGACAGGGGACCGAACACCGGGGAGCTGTTTTTT. It encodes CAWSGDRGPNTGELFF. Variable domain in full (rest from reference TRBV30 and TRBJ2-2): SQTIHQWPATLVQPVGSPLSLECTVEGTSNPNLYWYRQAAGRGLQLLFYSVGIGQISSEVPQNLSASRPQDRQFILSSKKLLLSDSGFYLCAWSGDRGPNTGELFFGEGSRLTVL.

CDR3 sequence (DNA): TGCGCCAGCAGCTTGATCTCGGCGTACAGCTCCTACAATGAGCAGTTCTTC. It is translated as CASSLISAYSSYNEQFF. The V and J genes are TRBV5-1 and TRBJ2-1; no clear D. CDR3 size: 17 residues. V shed 1 base and J shed 0 bases, with 14 bases lying between them. Germline V gene sequence: CDR1 SGHRS, CDR2 YFSETQ.

In this sample, this clone turned up once. An end of the junction differs from the germline gene, which may be a read error. The gene calls are TRBV5-1 and TRBJ2-1; perhaps TRBD1 as D (6 bases). This CDR3 has 15 residues. Germline CDR1 is SGHRS and CDR2 is YFSETQ. The CDR3 spells CASTLVVGANNEQFF. CDR3 coding DNA: TGCGCCAGCACCTTGGTCGTGGGGGCTAACAATGAGCAGTTCTTC.

On this clone: The same CDR3 can be traced to other DNA sequences in this sample. V usage is TRBV5-4 and J usage is TRBJ1-1, with D possibly matching TRBD1 (6 bases). Deletions cut 4 bases from V and 1 base from J, with 8 bases between. The CDR3 totals 13 residues. Germline V gene data show CDR1 as SGHNT and CDR2 as YYREEE (reference sequence). CDR3 in amino acids: CASSRTENTEAFF. CDR3 bases: TGTGCCAGCAGCCGGACAGAGAACACTGAAGCTTTCTTT.

J is TRBJ2-7 and V is TRBV5-1; 12 nucleotides align to TRBD2. The CDR3 is made up of 16 amino acids. Germline CDR1 SGHRS, CDR2 YFSETQ. V shed 4 bases, J shed 7 bases, and the junction held 12 bases outside the gene matches. CDR3 amino acids: CASSGPATSGSSEQYF. DNA for the CDR3: TGCGCCAGCAGCGGGCCGGCGACTAGCGGGAGTTCTGAGCAGTACTTC.

The chain has TRBV27 and TRBJ1-2, with D tentatively TRBD1 (6 bases). Germline V gives CDR1 MNHEY, CDR2 SMNVEV (reference sequence). The CDR3 totals 14 residues. Trimming pared 1 base from V and 4 bases from J, leaving 10 bases between. CDR3 DNA: TGTGCCAGCAGTTTATTGGCAGGGGTCTATGGCTACACCTTC. This sequence encodes CASSLLAGVYGYTF.

This rearrangement joins TRBV19 to TRBJ2-3; tentative D call: TRBD1 (6 bases). Trimming took off 4 bases at V and 9 bases at J, with 14 bases between the two ends. Per the germline V gene, CDR1 is LNHDA and CDR2 is SQIVND (reference sequence). The CDR3 contains 13 residues. CDR3 loop: CASSTSSQGTQYF. The CDR3 DNA is TGTGCCAGTAGTACATCTAGCCAGGGGACGCAGTATTTT.

This clone was counted once. The gene calls are TRBV7-9 and TRBJ2-5; TRBD2 matches at 15 bases. CDR1 is SEHNR, CDR2 FQNEAQ, per germline (reference sequence). The ends lost 5 bases at V and 5 bases at J; junction bases unmatched: 9. The CDR3 is 17 amino acids. CDR3 amino acids: CASSPGLAGGPWETQYF. The CDR3 nucleotides read TGTGCCAGCAGCCCCGGACTAGCGGGAGGGCCATGGGAGACCCAGTACTTC.

The chain employs TRBV18 and TRBJ1-1; D is ambiguous. CDR3 length: 11 residues. Trimming removed 2 bases at V and 10 bases at J, with 8 bases between. Looked up from germline, CDR1 is KGHSH and CDR2 is LQKENI. DNA of the CDR3: TGTGCCAGCTCACCAGAGAGGACAGCTTTCTTT. It is translated as CASSPERTAFF.

V usage is TRBV4-1 and J usage is TRBJ1-4; TRBD1 matches at 8 bases. With V trimmed by 3 bases and J by 1 base, 7 bases remained unmatched. Germline CDR1 reads MGHRA; CDR2 reads YSYEKL. The CDR3 is 17 amino acids. In nucleotides, the CDR3 is TGCGCCAGCAGCCAGGGTCGAGGACAGGGAACTAATGAAAAACTGTTTTTT. Translated: CASSQGRGQGTNEKLFF.

The chain links TRBV5-5 to TRBJ2-7; D might be TRBD1 (5 bases). The CDR3 spans 16 residues. Germline CDR1 SGHKS, CDR2 YYEKEE (reference sequence). V was pared by 4 bases and J by 1 base, with 18 bases between. This CDR3 reads CASSPGDTGDSYEQYF. The CDR3 DNA reads TGTGCCAGCAGCCCCGGAGATACAGGCGATTCCTACGAGCAGTACTTC.

This chain joins TRBV30 and TRBJ1-2; D is perhaps TRBD1 (5 bases). Germline loops: CDR1 GTSNPN, CDR2 SVGIG (reference sequence). Between the trimmed V and J ends, which lost 2 bases and 4 bases, there was a span of 11 bases. This CDR3 has 13 amino acids. DNA for the CDR3: TGTGCCTGGAGTCAAGGGGTTCCCTATGGCTACACCTTC. Amino acids: CAWSQGVPYGYTF.

This clone was detected a few times. The chain carries TRBV7-2 and TRBJ1-1, with a weak D call TRBD1 (5 bases). Trimming took off 6 bases at V and 3 bases at J, with 14 bases between the two ends. In germline, CDR1 is SGHTA, CDR2 FQGNSA. The CDR3 contains 14 residues. CDR3 in DNA: TGTGCCAGCAGGATGGGGCTCGCGTACACTGAAGCTTTCTTT. This codes for CASRMGLAYTEAFF.

The chain carries TRBV19 and TRBJ2-1, with 7 bases aligning to TRBD1. Per the germline V gene, CDR1 is LNHDA and CDR2 is SQIVND (reference sequence). The V gene end was trimmed by 3 bases and the J gene end by 7 bases; junction bases not matched to a gene: 9. There are 15 residues in the CDR3. Here the CDR3 DNA reads TGTGCCAGTAGTATGGGACGACAGGGTGGGAATGAGCAGTTCTTC. Its translation is CASSMGRQGGNEQFF. Full variable domain (missing parts from reference TRBV19 and TRBJ2-1): DGGITQSPKYLFRKEGQNVTLSCEQNLNHDAMYWYRQDPGQGLRLIYYSQIVNDFQKGDIAEGYSVSREKKESFPLTVTSAQKNPTAFYLCASSMGRQGGNEQFFGPGTRLTVL.

This clone was counted between two and nine times. The same CDR3 can be traced to other DNA sequences in this sample. The gene calls are TRBV5-1 and TRBJ1-5; 7 nucleotides line up with TRBD1. J gave up 5 bases and V 4 bases, and 3 bases lay outside the gene matches. The CDR3 extends over 13 amino acids. Germline V CDR1 and CDR2: SGHRS, YFSETQ. DNA for the CDR3: TGCGCCAGCAGCCCCGACAGGGATCAGCCCCAGCATTTT. This encodes CASSPDRDQPQHF. Full variable domain (rest looked up from reference TRBV5-1 and TRBJ1-5): KAGVTQTPRYLIKTRGQQVTLSCSPISGHRSVSWYQQTPGQGLQFLFEYFSETQRNKGNFPGRFSGRQFSNSRSEMNVSTLELGDSALYLCASSPDRDQPQHFGDGTRLSIL.

This sequence joins TRBV6-5 and TRBJ2-5; D may correspond to TRBD1 or TRBD2 (5 bases each). There are 15 residues in the CDR3. V lost 1 base and J lost 5, with 14 bases in between. The germline gives CDR1 MNHEY, CDR2 SVGAGI. CDR3 DNA: TGTGCCAGCAGTTACTACGGGACCAGTGGTGAGACCCAGTACTTC. It specifies CASSYYGTSGETQYF.

This clone appeared once. The chain recombines TRBV6-5 with TRBJ2-3, with TRBD2 matching over 9 bases. This CDR3 spans 15 amino acids. V lost 5 bases to trimming and J lost 7 bases; unmatched junction nucleotides: 10. From germline, CDR1 is MNHEY and CDR2 SVGAGI. The chain's CDR3 is CASSTGLALVHTQYF. CDR3 coding DNA: TGTGCCAGCAGTACCGGACTAGCGCTTGTGCATACGCAGTATTTT.

This clone has more than one count but fewer than ten. The chain has TRBV29-1 and TRBJ1-1, with a weak D call TRBD1 (5 bases). Trimming shortened V by 6 bases and J by 0 bases, and 11 bases separated the two germline ends. This CDR3 is built from 13 residues. Per the germline V gene, CDR1 is SQVTM and CDR2 is ANQGSEA. CDR3 sequence reads: CSVSKDMNTEAFF. CDR3 sequence (DNA): TGCAGCGTAAGCAAGGACATGAACACTGAAGCTTTCTTT.

The chain recombines TRBV2 with TRBJ1-5, with no clear D. Trimming took 8 bases from V and 9 from J, leaving 17 bases between them. Germline CDR1 reads SNHLY; CDR2 reads FYNNEI. This CDR3 has 13 residues. CDR3 DNA: TGTGCCAGCGGTACGGTTGCGGCGGGGCCCCAGCATTTT. It encodes CASGTVAAGPQHF.

The chain couples TRBV4-3 to TRBJ2-7, with TRBD1 matching over 7 bases. Unmatched junction bases numbered 4, after V lost 3 bases and J lost 5 bases. CDR1 LGHNA and CDR2 YSLEER come from the germline V gene. CDR3 size: 13 residues. DNA for the CDR3: TGCGCCAGCAGCCAGCAGACAGGGAACGAGCAGTACTTC. Amino acids: CASSQQTGNEQYF.

This sequence joins TRBV28 and TRBJ1-4; 8 bases match TRBD1. Germline CDR1 is MDHEN and CDR2 is SYDVKM. The length of the CDR3 is 16 residues. Trimming took 6 bases from V and 7 from J; bases not matched to a gene: 13. The CDR3 sequence is CASSRAYGQGGEKLFF. The DNA of the CDR3 is TGTGCCAGCAGCCGAGCCTACGGACAGGGCGGTGAAAAACTGTTTTTT.

The chain employs TRBV6-1 and TRBJ2-1; TRBD1 or TRBD2 may be the D gene (6 bases each). Germline-derived CDR1 and CDR2 are MNHNS and SASEGT. The ends were cut back, 5 bases at V and 10 bases at J, with 18 bases in the middle. The length of the CDR3 is 14 residues. For the CDR3, the DNA is TGTGCCAGCAGTCCGGACAGCGTGGGGGGAGAGCAGTTCTTC. This encodes CASSPDSVGGEQFF.

On this clone itself: The identical CDR3 is also encoded by other nucleotide sequences in the sample. The chain combines TRBV5-1 with TRBJ2-1; D gene unclear. Deletions cut 0 bases from V and 5 bases from J, with 6 bases between. The CDR3 totals 13 residues. The germline CDR1 and CDR2 sequences are SGHRS and YFSETQ. The DNA for the CDR3 is TGCGCCAGCAGCTTGGTAGTGGACAATGAGCAGTTCTTC. This sequence encodes CASSLVVDNEQFF.

The gene calls are TRBV30 and TRBJ1-5, with 9 bases matching TRBD1. J was trimmed by 5 bases and V by 0 bases; bases with no gene match: 8. Germline CDR1 reads GTSNPN; CDR2 reads SVGIG (reference sequence). This CDR3 comprises 16 residues. CDR3 protein: CAWSVPGQGGDQPQHF. CDR3 DNA: TGTGCCTGGAGTGTCCCGGGACAGGGAGGCGATCAGCCCCAGCATTTT.

The rearrangement joins TRBV28 to TRBJ1-3; no reliable D call. Germline CDR1 is MDHEN and CDR2 is SYDVKM. V was pared by 3 bases and J by 7 bases, with 10 bases between. CDR3 size: 13 residues. DNA for the CDR3: TGTGCCAGCAGTTTGTGGGGTGGGAACACCATATATTTT. Protein product: CASSLWGGNTIYF.